Sequencing of this T cell receptor beta chain was carried out in a study of OX40 agonist ivuxolimab in advanced cancers. For the wider study: Ivuxolimab was an agonistic, fully human IgG2 monoclonal antibody directed against OX40 (CD134), a costimulatory receptor. Intravenous ivuxolimab was administered to patients every 2 weeks at six dose levels: 0.01, 0.1, 0.3, 1.5, 3 and 10 mg/kg. Among the approximately 54 dose-escalation patients, around 20 had hepatocellular carcinoma, about 15 melanoma, 9 renal cell carcinoma and 9 head and neck cancer. The dose-escalation cohort was 82.7% male with a mean age of about 54 years, ranging from roughly 23 to 79. Patients were allowed to have had prior anti-PD-1, anti-PD-L1 or anti-CTLA-4 therapy, and 30% to 40% of the dose-escalation patients had previously received checkpoint inhibitors. Partial responses were achieved by three dose-escalation patients, of whom one had hepatocellular carcinoma and two had cutaneous melanoma. The purpose of peripheral TCRbeta sequencing was to test whether ivuxolimab changed TCR sequence diversity and led to clonal T-cell expansion. The monotherapy dose-escalation portion (N ≈ 56 patients) of the phase I ivuxolimab trial is reported in the paper.

The CDR3 holds 15 amino acids from the cysteine to the phenylalanine. The read is trimmed to its CDR3 DNA, 45 bases read in frame from base 1. From the germline V gene (reference sequence), CDR1 is LNHNV and CDR2 is YYDKDF. Between the V and J ends, shortened by 3 bases and 4 bases respectively, the junction contains 13 bases. For sequencing of the TCRbeta CDR3 region, genomic DNA was extracted from the sorted cells. The immunoSEQ Assay was used to sequence the TCRbeta CDR3 regions. TCRdb limited this immuneACCESS table to in-frame rearrangements with V and J called. A share of clones is missing; checked studies link under half to unresolved V genes, and the rest is unexplained. The sample profile shows roughly 92,000 clones; around 85% of them were found once. Roughly 1.4% of the sample belongs to the ten largest clones. The paper as a whole reports these results and caveats: Clonal expansion of both CD4+ and CD8+ blood T cells was observed from baseline to week 6 at doses 0.1 to 3.0 mg/kg. Low levels of normalized T-cell clonal expansion were also seen in some patients who did not respond. The antigen specificity of the peripheral T cells that underwent clonal expansion was not determined. After ivuxolimab, CD8+ T cells had more expanded clones than CD4+ T cells on average. Partial responders in the 0.1-3.0 mg/kg groups had among the lowest normalized peripheral clonal expansion, especially among CD8+ T cells.

A word on this clone: Its antigen remains undetermined. No quality values exist for individual bases; no much larger clone is one base distant.

The trial excluded patients who had a history of autoimmune disease or were on systemic immunosuppression. In every dose cohort, peripheral blood was drawn for TCR sequencing at baseline, cycle 4 day 1, and cycle 7 day 1. Samples came from an open-label, multicenter, first-in-human phase I dose-escalation trial of ivuxolimab. Adults with locally advanced or metastatic melanoma, renal cell carcinoma, hepatocellular carcinoma or head and neck squamous cell carcinoma were enrolled in the trial. CD4+ and CD8+ T cells were sorted separately from peripheral blood before TCR sequencing. This material consisted of CD4+ or CD8+ T cells sorted from blood, taken in a trial of the OX40 agonist ivuxolimab. Recombination joined TRBV15 with TRBJ1-5, with TRBD1 perhaps the D gene, on 5 matching bases. This TCR was recovered from an adult with an advanced solid tumor such as melanoma, head and neck, liver or kidney cancer. The sequenced DNA: TGTGCCACCAGCAGTTTTTCGGGGCCGAATCAGCCCCAGCATTTT. It is translated as CATSSFSGPNQPQHF.